Below, one TCR beta chain is given with its context. What it binds is unknown. This CDR3 is built from 13 residues. V shed 4 bases and J shed 5 bases, with 11 bases lying between them. CDR1 ENHRY and CDR2 SYGVKD come from the germline V gene. This sample is drawn from a study of T cell responses to AZD1222 COVID-19 vaccine. Study observations and caveats: White British donors predominated, females outnumbered males, and clonal diversity was possibly underestimated.

TCRdb keeps only in-frame clones here, not all; method: immunoSEQ multiplex PCR. This sample carries over 95,000 clones, roughly 87% of them seen once, and the ten largest clones take approximately 2.9%. The specimen comprised peripheral blood, sampled on day 0 of AZD1222 vaccination. The chain couples TRBV10-3 to TRBJ1-1, with D perhaps TRBD1 (5 bases). The sequence derives from an adult in good health. In DNA, the CDR3 is TGTGCCATCAGTGTCGAGGGGAGGACTGAAGCTTTCTTT. Residues: CAISVEGRTEAFF.